These T cell receptor beta chains were read from a single sample in a study of blood T cell repertoires in COVID-19. Generated by immunoSEQ multiplex PCR, the TCRdb table keeps only in-frame clones and is missing some. The top ten hold about 4.8% of the sample, which has under 100,000 clones, about 90% seen once. The sample consisted of peripheral blood. The receptor source for this set is a man aged 50-59 years with active COVID-19. Both conserved end residues are part of each CDR3. The order of the fields is CDR3 protein, V gene.

CASSMTGPETQYF,TRBV5-4
CASSVYRGEKLFF,TRBV21-1
CASSESSGGADTQYF,TRBV6-4
CASRDSLNQPQHF,TRBV18
CASRRVGTEAFF,TRBV2
CSASPPTGGFTEAFF,TRBV20-1
CASSVVSGGANEQFF,TRBV9
CASSPVETVGTGDWAEQFF,TRBV18
CASSEALPTGQETQYF,TRBV2
CATLPQANTDTQYF,TRBV10-3
CASRSPSTDTQYF,TRBV6-5
CASSPTGSNQPQHF,TRBV7-2
CASSLLGAERNQPQHF,TRBV5-6
CASSQVGAGEKLFF,TRBV14
CASGLRQGGRTNEKLFF,TRBV12-5
CASSLDDSSYEQYF,TRBV11-3
CASSLAVGLNYGYTF,TRBV5-6
CASSQGPDSAYEQYF,TRBV3-1/TRBV3-2
CASSPQGAGYEQFF,TRBV6-5
CAWSVEGRSNQPQHF,TRBV30
CASSIQGGGFYGYTF,TRBV5-5
CASSPRGYTEAFF,TRBV12-3/TRBV12-4
CASSLGASSYNEQFF,TRBV7-7
CASSPAGGSQETQYF,TRBV9
CASRTGLGGYTF,TRBV28
CASSTYSNSPLHF,TRBV7-2
CASREWGQKNEKLFF,TRBV6-5
CATSRESGVRQYF,TRBV15
CATSAGGEQFF,TRBV24-1
CASSLGQRGGTSTDTQYF,TRBV11-2
CASSFQGSPLHF,TRBV11-2
CASSPPSRAGGYTF,TRBV7-2
CASSQAGQTYEQYF,TRBV4-1
CASSLGDRNTGELFF,TRBV5-5